The clone carrying this TCR beta chain showed up many times. Its antigen remains unknown. This CDR3 is built from 14 residues. The germline CDR1 and CDR2 sequences are SGHTA and FQGNSA. Unmatched junction bases numbered 10, after V lost 5 bases and J lost 11 bases. TCR cDNA was made by 5'RACE template switching, adding a universal primer site and UMIs. TCRdb processed the 5' RACE reads anew with MiXCR; each CDR3 protein has one entry. The sample has roughly 310,000 distinct CDR3 sequences, roughly 3.5% seen once. The sample originates from a study of T cells after yellow fever vaccination. Study in general: Those fractions that held only low numbers of cells were prepared using the SMART-Seq v4 Ultra Low Input RNA kit. Overall study findings and caveats: Abundant clonotypes (contaminants from the bulk population) could be present in FACS-sorted repertoires.

The V call is TRBV7-2, the J call TRBJ1-3, with 9 nucleotides matching TRBD1. This TCR was sampled from a man in his late teens or twenties who received the YFV17D yellow fever vaccine. Material: PBMCs, obtained on the day of the yellow fever booster vaccination. For the CDR3, the DNA is TGTGCCAGCAGCCCGCGGACAGGGGCGGTTGCCATATATTTT. Translation: CASSPRTGAVAIYF.